The 26 T cell receptor beta chains below were found in one sample sequenced in a study of blood T cell repertoires in COVID-19 (dated by TCRdb to between 2020 and 2021). Receptor amplification or capture employed the immunoSEQ multiplex PCR assay. TCRdb's version of the immuneACCESS table is confined to in-frame rearrangements and falls short of the full clone set. An unresolved V gene accounts for under half of the shortfall where checked; the remainder is of unknown origin. In this sample the table shows about 72,000 clones, 82% of which occur a single time. Over 15% of the sample lies in the top ten. The material sequenced was peripheral blood. The receptors stem from a human donor in a cohort sampled during active COVID-19.

This clone was observed once. The chain is built from TRBV19 and TRBJ1-6; D is possibly TRBD1 (5 bases). This CDR3 comprises 13 residues. The ends were cut back, 10 bases at V and 1 base at J, with 8 bases in the middle. CDR1 is LNHDA, CDR2 SQIVND, per germline (reference sequence). In nucleotides, the CDR3 is TGTGCCACCAAGGGGTCCTATAATTCACCCCTCCACTTT. Translation gives CATKGSYNSPLHF.

In this sample, this clone turned up once. The chain has TRBV11-2 and TRBJ2-3; tentatively, D is TRBD2 (5 bases). The V end lost 8 bases, the J end lost 0 bases, and 12 bases lay between the germline ends. Germline CDR1 is SGHAT and CDR2 is FQNNGV. This CDR3 is 14 amino acids long. The CDR3 sequence is CASGSGYSTDTQYF. The CDR3 nucleotides read TGTGCCAGCGGAAGCGGATATAGCACAGATACGCAGTATTTT.

This chain links TRBV18 with TRBJ1-1; D remains ambiguous. CDR1 KGHSH and CDR2 LQKENI come from the germline V gene. The CDR3 spans 13 residues. Between the trimmed V and J ends, which lost 6 bases and 5 bases, there was a span of 13 bases. The CDR3 bases are TGTGCCAGCTCCCAAGGAAGCGTGACTGAAGCTTTCTTT. Residues: CASSQGSVTEAFF. The complete variable domain, with remaining parts taken from reference TRBV18 and TRBJ1-1, reads NAGVMQNPRHLVRRRGQEARLRCSPMKGHSHVYWYRQLPEEGLKFMVYLQKENIIDESGMPKERFSAEFPKEGPSILRIQQVVRGDSAAYFCASSQGSVTEAFFGQGTRLTVV.

The chain carries TRBV3-1 (or the pseudogene TRBV3-2) and TRBJ2-7; D unresolved. Germline V CDR1 and CDR2: LGHDT, YNNKEL (reference sequence). Deletions cut 2 bases from V and 0 bases from J, with 8 bases between. This CDR3 has 14 residues. The chain's CDR3 is CASSQMASSYEQYF. CDR3 in DNA: TGTGCCAGCAGCCAAATGGCTAGCTCCTACGAGCAGTACTTC.

The chain uses TRBV4-3 and TRBJ2-7, with TRBD2 as a possible D gene (6 bases). The CDR3 extends over 13 amino acids. Germline CDR1 is LGHNA and CDR2 is YSLEER. V was pared by 3 bases and J by 3 bases, with 9 bases between. CDR3 bases: TGCGCCAGCAGCCACGGCGGGGACTACGAGCAGTACTTC. It translates to CASSHGGDYEQYF.

This clone was seen a single time. J is TRBJ1-4 and V is TRBV30; tentative D call: TRBD1 (5 bases). V lost 7 bases, J lost 7 bases, and 13 bases lay in between. CDR1 and CDR2 from the germline V gene are GTSNPN and SVGIG (reference sequence). The CDR3 spans 12 residues. The DNA of the CDR3 is TGTGCCTACTCCCCCAGGGCTGAAAAACTGTTTTTT. It translates to CAYSPRAEKLFF. Using reference TRBV30 and TRBJ1-4 for the parts outside the CDR3, the full variable domain is SQTIHQWPATLVQPVGSPLSLECTVEGTSNPNLYWYRQAAGRGLQLLFYSVGIGQISSEVPQNLSASRPQDRQFILSSKKLLLSDSGFYLCAYSPRAEKLFFGSGTQLSVL.

The V and J genes are TRBV6-5 and TRBJ2-7; 8 bases match TRBD1. Germline CDR1 is MNHEY and CDR2 is SVGAGI. The CDR3 loop spans 14 amino acids. The trim removed 2 bases at V and 3 bases at J, leaving 3 bases unmatched. The CDR3, as DNA: TGTGCCAGCAGTTACCAGGACAGGGTCTACGAGCAGTACTTC. Translation: CASSYQDRVYEQYF.

The CDR3: CASSLLSGGTDTQYF. Written as DNA, the CDR3 is TGTGCCAGCAGCCTCCTGAGCGGGGGCACAGATACGCAGTATTTT. The chain couples TRBV5-4 to TRBJ2-3; 7 positions match TRBD2. Trimming cost V 4 bases and J 1 base; bases outside gene matches: 6. The CDR3 has 15 amino acids. Per germline, CDR1 SGHNT and CDR2 YYREEE (reference sequence).

The chain is built from TRBV19 and TRBJ1-2; TRBD1 matches 7 bases. CDR1 and CDR2 from the germline V gene are LNHDA and SQIVND (reference sequence). V lost 3 bases, J lost 8 bases, and 6 bases stayed unmatched. CDR3 length: 13 amino acids. CDR3 DNA: TGTGCCAGTAGTATCGGGACAGTACCGGGCTACACCTTC. This gives the protein CASSIGTVPGYTF. Together with reference TRBV19 and TRBJ1-2, the CDR3 gives the full variable domain: DGGITQSPKYLFRKEGQNVTLSCEQNLNHDAMYWYRQDPGQGLRLIYYSQIVNDFQKGDIAEGYSVSREKKESFPLTVTSAQKNPTAFYLCASSIGTVPGYTFGSGTRLTVV.

This clone was picked up one time. The chain links TRBV7-2 to TRBJ2-1, with 11 positions matching TRBD2. V trimming: 5 bases; J trimming: 4 bases; junction bases outside the gene matches: 4. This CDR3 has 15 amino acids. CDR1 and CDR2 from the germline V gene are SGHTA and FQGNSA. CDR3 coding DNA: TGTGCCAGCAGCCCTAGCGGGGGGCTATACAATGAGCAGTTCTTC. Translated, it gives CASSPSGGLYNEQFF. Supplemented by reference TRBV7-2 and TRBJ2-1, the full variable domain reads GAGVSQSPSNKVTEKGKDVELRCDPISGHTALYWYRQSLGQGLEFLIYFQGNSAPDKSGLPSDRFSAERTGGSVSTLTIQRTQQEDSAVYLCASSPSGGLYNEQFFGPGTRLTVL.

The V gene is TRBV4-1, the J gene TRBJ2-3, with 12 nucleotides matching TRBD2. This CDR3 has 16 residues. Germline V gene lookup returns CDR1 MGHRA and CDR2 YSYEKL. After removal of 0 bases from V and 5 bases from J, the junction contained 3 bases not matched to a gene. The CDR3 DNA is TGCGCCAGCAGCCAAGAGCCTAGCGGGGGGGAAGATACGCAGTATTTT. This codes for CASSQEPSGGEDTQYF.

The CDR3: CASSQVHTGNLLYGYTF. The CDR3 region has the DNA TGCGCCAGCAGCCAAGTGCACACAGGAAATCTCCTCTATGGCTACACCTTC. V gene TRBV4-1 combines with J gene TRBJ1-2, with D possibly TRBD1 on 5 matching bases. Per the germline V gene, CDR1 is MGHRA and CDR2 is YSYEKL. The ends were cut back, 1 base at V and 4 bases at J, with 19 bases in the middle. This CDR3 is built from 17 residues.

This clone was found a few times. The rearrangement joins TRBV7-9 to TRBJ2-7; D might be TRBD1 (6 bases). V dropped 8 bases and J dropped 4 bases, with 9 bases sitting between them. This CDR3 spans 11 amino acids. The germline V gene encodes CDR1 SEHNR and CDR2 FQNEAQ (reference sequence). The CDR3 is CASQGQYEQYF. The CDR3 bases are TGTGCCAGCCAGGGACAATACGAGCAGTACTTC. Using reference TRBV7-9 and TRBJ2-7 for the parts outside the CDR3, the full variable domain is DTGVSQNPRHKITKRGQNVTFRCDPISEHNRLYWYRQTLGQGPEFLTYFQNEAQLEKSRLLSDRFSAERPKGSFSTLEIQRTEQGDSAMYLCASQGQYEQYFGPGTRLTVT.

The rearrangement links TRBV13 to TRBJ1-1; 11 nucleotides align to TRBD1. CDR1 is PRHDT, CDR2 FYEKMQ, per germline (reference sequence). The CDR3 consists of 15 residues. Germline trimming cut 5 bases from V and 4 bases from J; bases unmatched to any gene: 6. The CDR3 here is CASSGGQGAITEAFF. CDR3 in DNA: TGTGCCAGCAGCGGAGGACAGGGGGCGATCACTGAAGCTTTCTTT.

The chain combines TRBV5-4 with TRBJ2-1; 7 bases are shared with TRBD2. Trimming at V came to 5 bases and at J to 8 bases, leaving 4 bases not matched to a gene. The CDR3 loop spans 12 amino acids. Per the germline V gene, CDR1 is SGHNT and CDR2 is YYREEE (reference sequence). CDR3 protein: CASSYAGDEQFF. CDR3 nucleotide sequence: TGTGCCAGCAGTTATGCGGGGGATGAGCAGTTCTTC. Full variable domain (outside the CDR3, taken from reference TRBV5-4 and TRBJ2-1): ETGVTQSPTHLIKTRGQQVTLRCSSQSGHNTVSWYQQALGQGPQFIFQYYREEENGRGNFPPRFSGLQFPNYSSELNVNALELDDSALYLCASSYAGDEQFFGPGTRLTVL.

The CDR3 DNA is TGTGCCAGCAGAGGGGACAGGGGGAATTACGCTGAAGCTTTCTTT. Protein: CASRGDRGNYAEAFF. The gene calls are TRBV2 and TRBJ1-1; TRBD1 matches at 11 bases. The germline V gene has CDR1 SNHLY and CDR2 FYNNEI. This CDR3 has 15 residues. The J segment lost 6 bases and the V segment lost 6 bases, leaving 9 bases of the junction unmatched.

This clone turned up a few times. The V call is TRBV7-8, the J call TRBJ1-2, with TRBD1 identical over 8 bases. Germline V CDR1 and CDR2: SGHVS, FQNEAQ. The CDR3 extends over 13 amino acids. J was trimmed by 5 bases and V by 5 bases; bases with no gene match: 4. The CDR3 sequence: CASSQRQGYGYTF. CDR3 nucleotide sequence: TGTGCCAGCAGCCAAAGACAGGGGTATGGCTACACCTTC.

This chain links TRBV5-8 with TRBJ1-1; TRBD1 matches 7 bases. Germline assignment: CDR1 SGHTS and CDR2 YDEGEE. This CDR3 contains 12 residues. The junction had 4 bases not matched to a gene; V was cut back by 4 bases and J by 7 bases. The CDR3 sequence is CASSPDRFEAFF. CDR3 sequence (DNA): TGTGCCAGCAGCCCGGACAGGTTTGAAGCTTTCTTT.

This clone was observed a handful of times. This rearrangement joins TRBV19 to TRBJ1-1; tentative D call: TRBD1 (5 bases). CDR1 is LNHDA and CDR2 is SQIVND in the germline V gene (reference sequence). V shed 9 bases and J shed 5 bases, with 16 bases lying between them. The CDR3 length is 13 residues. The CDR3 DNA is TGTGCCAGCAGGCAGGGTATGAGGACTGAAGCTTTCTTT. It encodes CASRQGMRTEAFF.

This clone was seen a few times. The V and J genes are TRBV7-9 and TRBJ1-2; D remains unclear. Germline CDR1 and CDR2: SEHNR and FQNEAQ (reference sequence). V was clipped by 2 bases and J by 7 bases, with 17 bases between them. This CDR3 has 15 residues. The CDR3 spells CASSLSGNSLRGYTF. DNA of the CDR3: TGTGCCAGCAGCTTAAGCGGAAACTCGCTTCGTGGCTACACCTTC.

Here the CDR3 reads CASRREEDEQFF. The DNA for the CDR3 is TGTGCCAGCAGAAGAGAGGAGGATGAGCAGTTCTTC. The gene calls are TRBV2 and TRBJ2-1, with a tentative D call TRBD2 (5 bases). Trimming left V 6 bases short and J 8 bases short, with 11 bases between. This CDR3 is 12 amino acids long. CDR1 is SNHLY, CDR2 FYNNEI, per germline.

The chain employs TRBV18 and TRBJ1-1; 11 nucleotides agree with TRBD1. Losses at the gene ends were 4 bases for V and 8 bases for J; bases not matched to a gene: 0. Germline assignment: CDR1 KGHSH and CDR2 LQKENI. This CDR3 has 12 residues. This chain's CDR3 is CASSRDRGEAFF. In DNA form, the CDR3 reads TGTGCCAGCTCACGGGACAGGGGGGAAGCTTTCTTT.

This chain links TRBV15 with TRBJ2-7; 7 nucleotides line up with TRBD1. Looked up from germline, CDR1 is LNHNV and CDR2 is YYDKDF (reference sequence). The CDR3 spans 13 residues. J lost 10 bases, V lost 3 bases, and 9 bases had no gene match. CDR3 coding DNA: TGTGCCACCAGCAGTACCCTGGGGACAGATCAGTACTTC. It translates to CATSSTLGTDQYF.

The V gene is TRBV5-5, the J gene TRBJ2-5; maybe TRBD2 (6 bases). Trimming took off 7 bases at V and 2 bases at J, with 12 bases between the two ends. Germline lookup yields CDR1 SGHKS and CDR2 YYEKEE (reference sequence). This CDR3 has 13 amino acids. DNA of the CDR3: TGTGCCAGCTCCCCACGGGGGCAAGAGACCCAGTACTTC. Encoded protein: CASSPRGQETQYF.

The rearrangement links TRBV29-1 to TRBJ1-1; 8 bases match TRBD1. Unmatched junction bases numbered 10, after V lost 5 bases and J lost 8 bases. The V gene's germline CDR1 is SQVTM and CDR2 ANQGSEA. This CDR3 comprises 13 residues. The CDR3 loop is CSVTKDRVSEAFF. The CDR3 coding sequence is TGCAGCGTTACAAAGGACAGGGTCTCCGAAGCTTTCTTT.

The chain combines TRBV19 with TRBJ1-1, with no clear D. Germline values: CDR1 LNHDA, CDR2 SQIVND (reference sequence). Trimming pared 3 bases from V and 0 bases from J, leaving 17 bases between. This CDR3 contains 17 residues. The CDR3 reads CASSISTASYMNTEAFF. DNA of the CDR3: TGTGCCAGTAGTATCTCAACAGCTTCCTACATGAACACTGAAGCTTTCTTT.